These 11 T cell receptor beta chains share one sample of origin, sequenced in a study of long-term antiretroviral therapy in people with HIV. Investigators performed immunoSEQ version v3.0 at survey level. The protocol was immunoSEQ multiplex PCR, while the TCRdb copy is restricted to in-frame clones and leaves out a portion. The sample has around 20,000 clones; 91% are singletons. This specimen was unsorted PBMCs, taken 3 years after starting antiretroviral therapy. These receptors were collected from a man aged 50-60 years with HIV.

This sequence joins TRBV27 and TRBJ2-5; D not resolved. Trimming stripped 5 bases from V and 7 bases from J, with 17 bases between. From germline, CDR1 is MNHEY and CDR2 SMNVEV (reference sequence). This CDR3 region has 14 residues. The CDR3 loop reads CASSPPARLGTQYF. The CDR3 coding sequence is TGTGCCAGCAGTCCGCCGGCTAGATTAGGGACCCAGTACTTC.

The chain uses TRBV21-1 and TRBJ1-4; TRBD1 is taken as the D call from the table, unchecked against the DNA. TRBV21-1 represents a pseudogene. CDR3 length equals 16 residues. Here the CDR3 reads CASSKWIGSGNEKLFF. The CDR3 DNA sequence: TGTGCCAGCAGCAAATGGATTGGGTCAGGTAATGAAAAACTGTTTTTT.

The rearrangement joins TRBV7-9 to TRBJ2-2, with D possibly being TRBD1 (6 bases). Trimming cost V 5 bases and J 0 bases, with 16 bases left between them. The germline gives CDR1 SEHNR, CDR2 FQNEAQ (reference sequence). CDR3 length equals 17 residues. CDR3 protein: CASSHGQPTANTGELFF. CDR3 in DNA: TGTGCCAGCAGCCACGGACAGCCAACCGCGAACACCGGGGAGCTGTTTTTT.

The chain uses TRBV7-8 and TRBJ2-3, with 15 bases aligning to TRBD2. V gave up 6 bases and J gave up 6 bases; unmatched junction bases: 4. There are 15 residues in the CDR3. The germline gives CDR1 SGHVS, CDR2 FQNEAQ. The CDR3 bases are TGTGCCAGCAGGCGGACTAGCGGGGGGGTGGATACGCAGTATTTT. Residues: CASRRTSGGVDTQYF.

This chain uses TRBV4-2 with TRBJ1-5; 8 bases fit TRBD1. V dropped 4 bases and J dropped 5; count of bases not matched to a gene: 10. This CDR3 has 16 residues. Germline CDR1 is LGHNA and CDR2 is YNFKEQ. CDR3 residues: CASSRNAGTGDQPQHF. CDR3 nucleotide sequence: TGTGCCAGCAGCCGTAACGCCGGGACAGGAGATCAGCCCCAGCATTTT.

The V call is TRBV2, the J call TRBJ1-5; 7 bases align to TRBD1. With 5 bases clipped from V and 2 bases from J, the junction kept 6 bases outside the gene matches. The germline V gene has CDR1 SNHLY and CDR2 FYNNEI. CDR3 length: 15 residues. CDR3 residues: CASSPGQEGNQPQHF. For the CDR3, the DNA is TGTGCCAGCAGTCCCGGACAGGAGGGCAATCAGCCCCAGCATTTT.

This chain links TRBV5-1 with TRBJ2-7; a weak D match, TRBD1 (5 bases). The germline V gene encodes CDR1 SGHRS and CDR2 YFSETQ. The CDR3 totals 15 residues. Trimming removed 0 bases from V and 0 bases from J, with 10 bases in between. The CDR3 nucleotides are TGCGCCAGCAGCTTGGGGGGTGGGGCCTCCTACGAGCAGTACTTC. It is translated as CASSLGGGASYEQYF. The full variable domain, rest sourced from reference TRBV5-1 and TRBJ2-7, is KAGVTQTPRYLIKTRGQQVTLSCSPISGHRSVSWYQQTPGQGLQFLFEYFSETQRNKGNFPGRFSGRQFSNSRSEMNVSTLELGDSALYLCASSLGGGASYEQYFGPGTRLTVT.

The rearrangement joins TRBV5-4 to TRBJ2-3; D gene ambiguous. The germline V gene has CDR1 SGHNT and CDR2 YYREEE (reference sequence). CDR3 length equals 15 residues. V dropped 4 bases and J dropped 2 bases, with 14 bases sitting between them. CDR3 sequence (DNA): TGTGCCAGCAGCCCTGACACCGCACCCACAGATACGCAGTATTTT. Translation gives CASSPDTAPTDTQYF.

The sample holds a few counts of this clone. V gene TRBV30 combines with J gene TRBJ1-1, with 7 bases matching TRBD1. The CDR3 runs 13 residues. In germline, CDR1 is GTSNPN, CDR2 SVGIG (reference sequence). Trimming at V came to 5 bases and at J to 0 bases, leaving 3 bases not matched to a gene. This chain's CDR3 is CAWAGGLNTEAFF. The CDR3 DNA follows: TGTGCCTGGGCAGGGGGACTGAACACTGAAGCTTTCTTT.

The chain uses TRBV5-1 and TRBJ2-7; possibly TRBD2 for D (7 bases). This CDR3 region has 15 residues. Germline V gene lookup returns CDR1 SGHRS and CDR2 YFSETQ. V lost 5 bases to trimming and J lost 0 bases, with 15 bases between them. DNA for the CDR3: TGCGCCAGCAGTTTAACGGGGGGCTACTCCTACGAGCAGTACTTC. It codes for CASSLTGGYSYEQYF.

CDR3 sequence: CASSIAGTTGGYTF. CDR3 coding DNA: TGTGCCAGTAGTATCGCAGGGACGACTGGTGGCTACACCTTC. The chain recombines TRBV19 with TRBJ1-2; perhaps TRBD1 as D (5 bases). The ends were cut back, 3 bases at V and 7 bases at J, with 15 bases in the middle. The germline V gene has CDR1 LNHDA and CDR2 SQIVND (reference sequence). The CDR3 is 14 residues long.